Below are 2 T cell receptor beta chains sequenced from a single sample in a study of OX40 agonist ivuxolimab in advanced cancers. Profiling relied on immunoSEQ multiplex PCR, and the TCRdb table lists in-frame clones only, not all of them. The repertoire holds 50,000 or so clones, with about 83% as singletons. This specimen was CD4+ or CD8+ T cells sorted from blood, taken in a trial of the OX40 agonist ivuxolimab. The source of these receptors is an adult with an advanced solid tumor such as melanoma, head and neck, liver or kidney cancer.

The chain is built from TRBV11-2 and TRBJ1-1, with no clear D. Germline values: CDR1 SGHAT, CDR2 FQNNGV. The CDR3 has 15 amino acids. The V and J ends lost 5 bases and 4 bases respectively, with 17 bases between them. DNA of the CDR3: TGTGCCAGCAGCCTCGAGGGTTACTTATCCACTGAAGCTTTCTTT. Amino acid sequence: CASSLEGYLSTEAFF.

This clone was seen more than once but under ten times. The rearrangement uses TRBV2 and TRBJ2-7; D may correspond to TRBD1 or TRBD2 (5 bases each). V dropped 3 bases and J dropped 5 bases, with 14 bases sitting between them. From germline, CDR1 is SNHLY and CDR2 FYNNEI. This CDR3 contains 14 residues. The CDR3 DNA follows: TGTGCCAGCAGTGATCGGACATGGGACCACGAGCAGTACTTC. Translation: CASSDRTWDHEQYF.